This paragraph covers one TCR beta chain sequence. The data were taken from a study of shared clonotypes between healthy human individuals. CDR1 is SGHTA, CDR2 FQGNSA, per germline. Trimming at V came to 5 bases and at J to 4 bases, leaving 10 bases not matched to a gene. This CDR3 is built from 15 residues. The method was immunoSEQ multiplex PCR; TCRdb's version includes in-frame clones alone and lacks a portion of them. The sample yields a few million clones, around 95% seen once. The source is a man aged 18 to 30 in good health. The J gene is TRBJ2-5, the V gene TRBV7-2; TRBD2 aligns across 7 bases. Sequences were obtained from naive CD4+ T cells sorted from blood. As to subset: CD45RA+ positively selected. CDR3 loop: CASSTLPGLPETQYF. The DNA of the CDR3 is TGTGCCAGCAGCACGCTACCGGGACTACCAGAGACCCAGTACTTC.